This T cell receptor (beta chain) is from a study of cytomegalovirus exposure and HLA in healthy donors. Study outcomes and limitations: In a later analysis, TCR beta V- and J-gene trimming showed a link to a missense DCLRE1C variant. Researchers catalogued about 160 TCR beta chains as cytomegalovirus-associated.

PCR was performed using 60 Vbeta and 13 Jbeta primers. Clones were read by immunoSEQ multiplex PCR, and TCRdb kept only the in-frame ones, dropping some. The table includes about 200,000 clones, about three quarters detected once. The CDR3 runs to 13 residues. Trimming shortened V by 3 bases and J by 7 bases, and 10 bases separated the two germline ends. CDR1 is MRHNA, CDR2 SNTAGT, per germline. With respect to this clone: Its antigen remains unidentified.

This TCR was recovered from a male donor in good health and CMV-seronegative. The specimen was PBMCs. The chain carries TRBV6-4 and TRBJ2-4, with D tentatively TRBD2 (6 bases). This CDR3 is CASSEARGNIQYF. The CDR3 DNA is TGTGCCAGCAGTGAGGCCCGGGGGAACATTCAGTACTTC.